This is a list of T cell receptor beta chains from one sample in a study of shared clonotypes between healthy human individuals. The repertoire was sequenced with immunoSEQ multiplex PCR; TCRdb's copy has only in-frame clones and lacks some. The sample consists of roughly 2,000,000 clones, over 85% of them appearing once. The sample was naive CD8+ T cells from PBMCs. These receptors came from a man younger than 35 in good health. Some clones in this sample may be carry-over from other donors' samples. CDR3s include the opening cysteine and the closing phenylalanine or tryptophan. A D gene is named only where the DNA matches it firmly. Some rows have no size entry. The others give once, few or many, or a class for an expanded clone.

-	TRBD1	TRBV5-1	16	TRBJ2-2	CASSWGTARNTGELFF	TGCGCCAGCAGCTGGGGGACAGCACGGAACACCGGGGAGCTGTTTTTT
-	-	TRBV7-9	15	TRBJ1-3	CASSSTQEGGNTIYF	TGTGCCAGCAGCTCGACCCAGGAAGGGGGAAACACCATATATTTT
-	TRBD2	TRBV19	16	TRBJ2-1	CASSIKGLAGYNEQFF	TGTGCCAGTAGTATAAAGGGACTAGCGGGTTACAATGAGCAGTTCTTC
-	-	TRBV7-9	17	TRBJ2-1	CASSLSLERPSYNEQFF	TGTGCCAGCAGCTTATCTCTCGAGAGGCCCTCCTACAATGAGCAGTTCTTC
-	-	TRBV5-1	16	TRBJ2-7	CASSLDVAGTSYEQYF	TGCGCCAGCAGCTTGGATGTGGCGGGGACCTCCTACGAGCAGTACTTC
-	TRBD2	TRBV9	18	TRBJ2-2	CASSVDNSGRRGTGELFF	TGTGCCAGCAGCGTAGATAATAGCGGGAGGCGAGGCACCGGGGAGCTGTTTTTT
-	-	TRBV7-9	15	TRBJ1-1	CASRWGGQPNTEAFF	TGTGCCAGCAGGTGGGGCGGGCAGCCGAACACTGAAGCTTTCTTT
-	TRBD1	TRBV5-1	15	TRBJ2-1	CASSRDRGLYNEQFF	TGCGCCAGCAGCCGGGACAGGGGGCTCTACAATGAGCAGTTCTTC
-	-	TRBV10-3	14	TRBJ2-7	CAISERRDTYEQYF	TGTGCCATCAGTGAGAGGCGGGACACCTACGAGCAGTACTTC
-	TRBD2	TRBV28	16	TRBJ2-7	CASSFVVAGPTYEQYF	TGTGCCAGCAGTTTCGTCGTAGCGGGTCCCACCTACGAGCAGTACTTC
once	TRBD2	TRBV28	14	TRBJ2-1	CASGLAGSYNEQFF	TGTGCCAGCGGACTAGCGGGCTCCTACAATGAGCAGTTCTTC
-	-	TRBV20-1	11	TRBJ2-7	CSATTRNEQYF	TGCAGTGCCACAACCCGAAACGAGCAGTACTTC
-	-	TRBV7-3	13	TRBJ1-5	CASSPAPNQPQHF	TGTGCCAGCAGCCCCGCACCGAATCAGCCCCAGCATTTT
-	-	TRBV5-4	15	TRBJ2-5	CASSWGLGGPETQYF	TGTGCCAGCAGCTGGGGCTTAGGGGGGCCGGAGACCCAGTACTTC
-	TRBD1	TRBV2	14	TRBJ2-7	CASISDRGFREQYF	TGTGCCAGCATTTCGGACAGGGGGTTCCGCGAGCAGTACTTC
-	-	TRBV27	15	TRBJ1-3	CASSLRASSGNTIYF	TGTGCCAGCAGTTTACGGGCCAGCTCTGGAAACACCATATATTTT
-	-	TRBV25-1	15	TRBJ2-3	CASSSRAPAGDTQYF	TGTGCCAGCAGTTCCCGAGCCCCGGCGGGAGATACGCAGTATTTT
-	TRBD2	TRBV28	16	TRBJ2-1	CASSLWGLAGDNEQFF	TGTGCCAGCAGTTTATGGGGACTAGCGGGGGACAATGAGCAGTTCTTC
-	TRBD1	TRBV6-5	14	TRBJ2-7	CASSYSGQPYEQYF	TGTGCCAGCAGTTACTCGGGACAGCCCTACGAGCAGTACTTC
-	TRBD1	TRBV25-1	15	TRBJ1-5	CASSDGRDRGQPQHF	TGTGCCAGCAGTGACGGCAGGGACAGAGGTCAGCCCCAGCATTTT
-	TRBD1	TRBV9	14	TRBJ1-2	CASSARDRDYGYTF	TGTGCCAGCAGCGCCCGGGACAGGGACTATGGCTACACCTTC
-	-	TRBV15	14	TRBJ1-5	CATSSSGTNQPQHF	TGTGCCACCAGCAGTTCAGGGACTAATCAGCCCCAGCATTTT
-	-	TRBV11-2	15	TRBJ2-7	CASSLGPKSSYEQYF	TGTGCCAGCAGCTTAGGGCCCAAAAGCTCCTACGAGCAGTACTTC
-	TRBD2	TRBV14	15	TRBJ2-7	CASSQTSGWGHEQYF	TGTGCCAGCAGCCAAACTAGCGGGTGGGGCCACGAGCAGTACTTC
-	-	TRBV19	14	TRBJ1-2	CASSGRGVSYGYTF	TGTGCCAGTAGTGGACGGGGGGTGAGCTATGGCTACACCTTC
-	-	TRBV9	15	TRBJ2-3	CASSSRTSSTDTQYF	TGTGCCAGCAGCAGTCGGACATCTAGCACAGATACGCAGTATTTT
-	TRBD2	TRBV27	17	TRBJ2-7	CASSLKGTSGPLYEQYF	TGTGCCAGCAGTTTAAAGGGGACTAGCGGGCCCCTATATGAGCAGTACTTC
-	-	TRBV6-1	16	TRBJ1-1	CASSEQRKGPDTEAFF	TGTGCCAGCAGCGAACAACGGAAGGGGCCAGACACTGAAGCTTTCTTT
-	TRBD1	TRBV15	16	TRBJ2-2	CATSRLGAGGTGELFF	TGTGCCACCAGCAGACTAGGTGCAGGGGGCACCGGGGAGCTGTTTTTT
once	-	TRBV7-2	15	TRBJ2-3	CASSLGGFSTDTQYF	TGTGCCAGCAGCTTAGGCGGGTTCAGCACAGATACGCAGTATTTT
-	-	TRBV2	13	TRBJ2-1	CASSDPIYHEQFF	TGTGCCAGCAGTGACCCGATATACCATGAGCAGTTCTTC
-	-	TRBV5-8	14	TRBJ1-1	CASLPWEMNTEAFF	TGTGCCAGCCTACCGTGGGAGATGAACACTGAAGCTTTCTTT
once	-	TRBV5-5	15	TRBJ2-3	CASSLVWRGIDTQYF	TGTGCCAGCAGCTTGGTGTGGAGGGGCATAGATACGCAGTATTTT
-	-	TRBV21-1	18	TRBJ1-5	CASSNTGSITDQKQPQHF	TGTGCCAGCAGCAACACCGGGAGTATCACCGATCAAAAGCAGCCCCAGCATTTT
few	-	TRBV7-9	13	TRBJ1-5	CASSSPPDQPQHF	TGTGCCAGCAGCTCCCCTCCGGACCAGCCCCAGCATTTT
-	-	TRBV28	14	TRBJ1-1	CASSLGEGVTEAFF	TGTGCCAGCAGTTTAGGAGAGGGGGTCACTGAAGCTTTCTTT
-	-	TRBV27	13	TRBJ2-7	CASSTPPGYEQYF	TGTGCCAGCAGTACCCCCCCGGGCTACGAGCAGTACTTC
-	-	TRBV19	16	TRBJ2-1	CASSIRRALSGNEQFF	TGTGCCAGTAGTATAAGACGGGCCCTCTCAGGCAATGAGCAGTTCTTC
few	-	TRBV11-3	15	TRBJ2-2	CASSPGRANTGELFF	TGTGCCAGCAGCCCCGGACGGGCGAACACCGGGGAGCTGTTTTTT
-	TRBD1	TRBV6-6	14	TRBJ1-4	CASAAGTGPEKLFF	TGTGCCAGCGCAGCCGGGACAGGGCCCGAAAAACTGTTTTTT
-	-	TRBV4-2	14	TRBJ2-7	CASSQAPETYEQYF	TGTGCCAGCAGCCAAGCTCCAGAAACCTACGAGCAGTACTTC
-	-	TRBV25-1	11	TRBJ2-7	CASSEGNEQYF	TGTGCCAGCAGTGAGGGGAACGAGCAGTACTTC
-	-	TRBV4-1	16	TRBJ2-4	CASSLGPQGAKNIQYF	TGCGCCAGCAGCCTTGGCCCCCAAGGAGCCAAAAACATTCAGTACTTC
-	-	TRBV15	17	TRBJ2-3	CATSRLLGGISTDTQYF	TGTGCCACCAGCAGACTATTGGGAGGAATAAGCACAGATACGCAGTATTTT
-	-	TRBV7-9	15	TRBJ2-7	CASSLDEGPAYEQYF	TGTGCCAGCAGCTTAGACGAGGGGCCAGCCTACGAGCAGTACTTC
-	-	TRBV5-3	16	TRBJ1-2	CARSLRGLAVFCGYTF	TGTGCCAGAAGCTTGAGGGGACTGGCGGTATTTTGTGGCTACACCTTC
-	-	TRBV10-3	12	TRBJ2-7	CAIRVRIYEQYF	TGTGCCATCAGGGTCAGAATCTACGAGCAGTACTTC
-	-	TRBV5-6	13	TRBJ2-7	CASSLVQGYEQYF	TGTGCCAGCAGCTTGGTTCAAGGCTACGAGCAGTACTTC
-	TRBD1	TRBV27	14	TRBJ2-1	CASSIITGGDEQFF	TGTGCCAGCAGTATTATTACAGGGGGCGATGAGCAGTTCTTC
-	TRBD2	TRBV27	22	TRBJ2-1	CASSLFSHANPGLAGWMGEQFF	TGTGCCAGCAGTTTATTTTCCCACGCCAACCCGGGACTAGCGGGATGGATGGGTGAGCAGTTCTTC
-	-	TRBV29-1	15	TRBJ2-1	CSVRFARGVGNEQFF	TGCAGCGTTAGGTTCGCTAGAGGCGTCGGCAATGAGCAGTTCTTC
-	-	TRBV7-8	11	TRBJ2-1	CASSEGYEQFF	TGTGCCAGCAGCGAGGGGTATGAGCAGTTCTTC
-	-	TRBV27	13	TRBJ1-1	CASSSRGWTEAFF	TGTGCCAGCAGTTCACGGGGGTGGACTGAAGCTTTCTTT
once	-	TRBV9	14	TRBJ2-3	CASSVVGTTDTQYF	TGTGCCAGCAGCGTAGTAGGGACCACAGATACGCAGTATTTT
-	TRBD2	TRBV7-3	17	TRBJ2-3	CASSGRLAGESTDTQYF	TGTGCCAGCAGCGGAAGACTAGCGGGAGAGAGCACAGATACGCAGTATTTT
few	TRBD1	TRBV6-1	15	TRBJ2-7	CASSADRGLPYEQYF	TGTGCCAGCAGCGCCGACAGGGGGTTACCCTACGAGCAGTACTTC
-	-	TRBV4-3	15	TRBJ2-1	CASSQDGDRYNEQFF	TGCGCCAGCAGCCAAGATGGGGACCGCTACAATGAGCAGTTCTTC
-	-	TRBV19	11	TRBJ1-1	CASKQYTEAFF	TGTGCCAGTAAGCAGTACACTGAAGCTTTCTTT
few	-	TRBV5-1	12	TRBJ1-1	CASSALGTEAFF	TGCGCCAGCAGCGCGTTAGGCACTGAAGCTTTCTTT
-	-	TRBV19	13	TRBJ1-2	CASSILGIYGYTF	TGTGCCAGTAGTATTCTGGGGATCTATGGCTACACCTTC